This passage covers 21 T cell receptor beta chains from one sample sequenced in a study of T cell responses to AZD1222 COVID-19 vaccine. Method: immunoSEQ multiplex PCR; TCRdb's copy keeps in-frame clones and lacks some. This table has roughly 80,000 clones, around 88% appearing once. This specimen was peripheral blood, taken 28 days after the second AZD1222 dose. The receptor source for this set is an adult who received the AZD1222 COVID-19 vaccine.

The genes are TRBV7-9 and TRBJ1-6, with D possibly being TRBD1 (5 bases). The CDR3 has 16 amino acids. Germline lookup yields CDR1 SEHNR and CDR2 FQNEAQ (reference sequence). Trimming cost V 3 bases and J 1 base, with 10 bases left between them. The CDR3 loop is CASSFWQGSYNSPLHF. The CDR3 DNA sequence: TGTGCCAGCAGCTTTTGGCAGGGATCCTATAATTCACCCCTCCACTTT.

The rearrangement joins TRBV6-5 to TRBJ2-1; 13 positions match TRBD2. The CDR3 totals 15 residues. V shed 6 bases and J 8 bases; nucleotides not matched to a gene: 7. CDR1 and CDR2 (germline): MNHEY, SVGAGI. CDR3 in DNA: TGTGCCAGCAGACCCGGACTAGCGGGGGTCGATGAGCAGTTCTTC. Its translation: CASRPGLAGVDEQFF.

CDR3 region: CASSQDAGSRGNQPQHF. The CDR3 nucleotides are TGTGCCAGCAGCCAAGATGCGGGCTCTAGGGGCAATCAGCCCCAGCATTTT. The rearrangement links TRBV4-2 to TRBJ1-5; unclear D gene. The CDR3 has 17 amino acids. The V end was cut by 0 bases, the J end by 2 bases, with 14 bases between. Germline assignment: CDR1 LGHNA and CDR2 YNFKEQ.

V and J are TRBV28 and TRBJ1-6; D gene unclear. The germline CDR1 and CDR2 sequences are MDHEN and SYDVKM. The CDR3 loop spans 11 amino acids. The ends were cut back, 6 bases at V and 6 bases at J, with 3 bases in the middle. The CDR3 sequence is CASRVNSPLHF. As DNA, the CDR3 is TGTGCCAGCAGGGTTAATTCACCCCTCCACTTT.

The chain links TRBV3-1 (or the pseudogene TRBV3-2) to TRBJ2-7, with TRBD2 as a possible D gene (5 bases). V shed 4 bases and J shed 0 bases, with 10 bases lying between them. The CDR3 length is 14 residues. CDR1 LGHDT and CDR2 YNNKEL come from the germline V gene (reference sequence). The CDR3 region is CASSPGLSSYEQYF. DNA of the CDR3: TGTGCCAGCAGCCCGGGATTGAGCTCCTACGAGCAGTACTTC.

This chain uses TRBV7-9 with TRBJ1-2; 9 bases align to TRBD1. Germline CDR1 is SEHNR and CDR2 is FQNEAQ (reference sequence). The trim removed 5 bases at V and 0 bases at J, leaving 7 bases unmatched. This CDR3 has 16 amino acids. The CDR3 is CASSPAGQGANYGYTF. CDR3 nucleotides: TGTGCCAGCAGCCCGGCGGGACAGGGAGCTAACTATGGCTACACCTTC. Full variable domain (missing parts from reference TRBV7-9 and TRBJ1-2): DTGVSQNPRHKITKRGQNVTFRCDPISEHNRLYWYRQTLGQGPEFLTYFQNEAQLEKSRLLSDRFSAERPKGSFSTLEIQRTEQGDSAMYLCASSPAGQGANYGYTFGSGTRLTVV.

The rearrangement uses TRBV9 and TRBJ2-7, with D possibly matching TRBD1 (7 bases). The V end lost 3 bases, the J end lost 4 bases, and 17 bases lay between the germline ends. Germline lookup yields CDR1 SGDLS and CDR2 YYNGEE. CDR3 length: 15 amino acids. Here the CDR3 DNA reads TGTGCCAGCAGCGCCGACGGGGGACAGAGGTACGAGCAGTACTTC. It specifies CASSADGGQRYEQYF.

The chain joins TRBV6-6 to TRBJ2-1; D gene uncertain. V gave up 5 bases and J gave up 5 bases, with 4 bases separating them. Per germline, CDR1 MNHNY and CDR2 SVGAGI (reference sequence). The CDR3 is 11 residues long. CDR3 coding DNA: TGTGCCAGCAGTCATAACAATGAGCAGTTCTTC. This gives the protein CASSHNNEQFF.

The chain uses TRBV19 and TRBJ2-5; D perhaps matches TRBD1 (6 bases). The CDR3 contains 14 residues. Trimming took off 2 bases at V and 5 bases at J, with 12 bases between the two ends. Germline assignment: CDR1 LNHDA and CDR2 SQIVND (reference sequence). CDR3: CASSIIPGVETQYF. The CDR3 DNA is TGTGCCAGTAGTATAATCCCAGGGGTCGAGACCCAGTACTTC.

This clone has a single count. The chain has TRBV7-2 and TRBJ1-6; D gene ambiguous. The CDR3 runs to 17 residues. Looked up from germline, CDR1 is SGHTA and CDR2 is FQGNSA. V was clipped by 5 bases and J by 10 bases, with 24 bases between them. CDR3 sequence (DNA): TGTGCCAGCAGCAAAAGGAAGGGAACGGCGTTTCGCTCACCCCTCCACTTT. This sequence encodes CASSKRKGTAFRSPLHF.

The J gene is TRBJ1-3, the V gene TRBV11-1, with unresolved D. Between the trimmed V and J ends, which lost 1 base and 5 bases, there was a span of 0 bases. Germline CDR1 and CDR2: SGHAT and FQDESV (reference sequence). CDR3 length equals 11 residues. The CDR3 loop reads CASSLGNTIYF. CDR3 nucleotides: TGTGCCAGCAGCTTAGGAAACACCATATATTTT. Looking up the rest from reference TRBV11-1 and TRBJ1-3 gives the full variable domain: EAEVAQSPRYKITEKSQAVAFWCDPISGHATLYWYRQILGQGPELLVQFQDESVVDDSQLPKDRFSAERLKGVDSTLKIQPAELGDSAMYLCASSLGNTIYFGEGSWLTVV.

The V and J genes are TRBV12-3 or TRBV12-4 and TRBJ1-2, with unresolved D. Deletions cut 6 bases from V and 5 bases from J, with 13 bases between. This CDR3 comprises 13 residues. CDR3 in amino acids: CASSIQTTYGYTF. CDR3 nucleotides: TGTGCCAGCAGCATACAAACGACTTATGGCTACACCTTC.

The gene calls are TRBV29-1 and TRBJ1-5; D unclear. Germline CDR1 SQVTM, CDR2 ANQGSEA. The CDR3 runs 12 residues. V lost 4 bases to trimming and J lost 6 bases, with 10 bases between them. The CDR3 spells CSVGEVGQPQHF. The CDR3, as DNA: TGCAGCGTTGGGGAGGTGGGTCAGCCCCAGCATTTT.

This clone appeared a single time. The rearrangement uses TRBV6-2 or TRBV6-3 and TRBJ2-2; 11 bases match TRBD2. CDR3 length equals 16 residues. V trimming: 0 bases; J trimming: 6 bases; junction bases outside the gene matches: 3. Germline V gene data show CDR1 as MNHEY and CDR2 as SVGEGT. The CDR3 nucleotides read TGTGCCAGCAGTTACTCGTTAGCGGGGGGGCCCGGGGAGCTGTTTTTT. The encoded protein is CASSYSLAGGPGELFF.

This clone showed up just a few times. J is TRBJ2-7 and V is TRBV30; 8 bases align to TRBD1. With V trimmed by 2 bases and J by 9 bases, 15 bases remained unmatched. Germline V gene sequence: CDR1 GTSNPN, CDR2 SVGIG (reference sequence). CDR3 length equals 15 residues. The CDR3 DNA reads TGTGCCTGGAGTCCTACAGGGGGGTGGGCTACGGCGCAGTACTTC. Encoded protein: CAWSPTGGWATAQYF.

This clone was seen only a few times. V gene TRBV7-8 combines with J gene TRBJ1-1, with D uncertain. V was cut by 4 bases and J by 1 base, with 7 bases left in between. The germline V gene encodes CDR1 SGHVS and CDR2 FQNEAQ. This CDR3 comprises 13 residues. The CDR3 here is CASSSTQNTEAFF. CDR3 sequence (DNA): TGTGCCAGCAGCTCAACCCAGAACACTGAAGCTTTCTTT.

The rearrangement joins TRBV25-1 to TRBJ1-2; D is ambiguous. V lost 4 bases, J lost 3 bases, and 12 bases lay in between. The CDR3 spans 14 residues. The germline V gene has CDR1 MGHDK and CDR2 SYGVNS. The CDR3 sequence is CASSGGVSYYGYTF. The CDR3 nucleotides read TGTGCCAGCAGTGGTGGGGTCAGCTACTATGGCTACACCTTC.

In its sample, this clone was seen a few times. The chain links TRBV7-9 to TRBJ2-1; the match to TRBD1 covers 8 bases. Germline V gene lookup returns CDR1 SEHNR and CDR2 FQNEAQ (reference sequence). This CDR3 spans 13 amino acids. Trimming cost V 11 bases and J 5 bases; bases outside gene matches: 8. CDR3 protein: CAASDRGDNEQFF. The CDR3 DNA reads TGTGCCGCTTCCGACAGGGGCGACAATGAGCAGTTCTTC.

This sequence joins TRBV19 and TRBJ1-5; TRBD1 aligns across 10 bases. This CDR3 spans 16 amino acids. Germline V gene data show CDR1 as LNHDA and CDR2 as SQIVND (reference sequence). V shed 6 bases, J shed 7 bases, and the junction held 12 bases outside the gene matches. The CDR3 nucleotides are TGTGCCAGTAGCCCACGTGGGACAGGGGTGGTGCAGCCCCAGCATTTT. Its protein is CASSPRGTGVVQPQHF.

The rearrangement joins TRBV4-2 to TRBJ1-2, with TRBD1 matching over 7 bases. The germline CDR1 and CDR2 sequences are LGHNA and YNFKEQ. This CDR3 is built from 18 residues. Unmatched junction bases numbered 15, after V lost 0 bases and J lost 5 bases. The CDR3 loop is CASSQEMSPDRKGYGYTF. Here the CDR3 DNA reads TGTGCCAGCAGCCAAGAAATGAGTCCGGACAGGAAAGGGTATGGCTACACCTTC.

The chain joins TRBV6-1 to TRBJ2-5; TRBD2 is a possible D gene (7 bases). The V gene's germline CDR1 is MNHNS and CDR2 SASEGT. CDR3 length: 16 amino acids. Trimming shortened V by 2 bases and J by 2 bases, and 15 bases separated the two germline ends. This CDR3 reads CASSEWEGGAQETQYF. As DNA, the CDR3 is TGTGCCAGCAGTGAATGGGAGGGGGGAGCGCAAGAGACCCAGTACTTC.